This T cell receptor beta chain came from a study of T cells expressing NK-cell markers. On the study more broadly: The sequencing cohort of eight donors included seven HCMV-seropositive individuals and one seronegative individual. Whole-study results and caveats: Dominant NKG2C+ clonotypes accounted for roughly 1.0-8% of CD8+ T cells in about six donors.

TCRdb re-called the 5' RACE reads, yielding one record per CDR3 amino acid sequence without DNA. The sample has hundreds of thousands of distinct CDR3 sequences, and its top ten clones hold more than 3.5%. In the case of this clonotype: Its antigen is still unknown.

This CDR3 spans 15 amino acids. The receptor's source is a woman aged 18 to 75 in good health. The sample taken for sequencing was blood T cells: a sorted CD56 or NKG2C T cell subset, CD4+ or CD8+ T cells, or bulk PBMC T cells (not recorded which). The chain links TRBV12-3 or TRBV12-4 to TRBJ2-7; TCRdb picks TRBD2, but there is no DNA to check that call. CDR3 residues: CASTDRLGGRYEQYF.